This T cell receptor (beta chain) derives from a study of CD8+ T cells in alopecia areata. Background on the study: Treated patients took oral tofacitinib at 5 to 10 mg twice daily. Treatment ran 6 to 18 months, with 6 months of follow-up afterward. Regarding the study as a whole: Across lesional scalp, and particularly alopecia totalis/universalis, clonality surpassed that of normal scalp.

Once RNA had been extracted, it was reverse transcribed into cDNA to act as the sequencing template. Assay: immunoSEQ multiplex PCR; the TCRdb copy retains only in-frame clones and omits some. The sample records approximately 59,000 clones, 45% to 55% being singletons. The CDR3 consists of 10 residues. Germline loops: CDR1 SQVTM, CDR2 ANQGSEA. V lost 4 bases to trimming and J lost 4 bases, with 5 bases between them. This clone was seen a handful of times. Antigen specificity is unknown. This sample includes further DNA sequences coding for the same CDR3. Collection of lesional scalp punch biopsies and peripheral blood was performed in alopecia areata patients.

The receptor was isolated from a human donor with alopecia areata. The specimen was CD8+ T cells sorted from blood, collected at week 0. The J gene is TRBJ2-7, the V gene TRBV29-1, with unresolved D. CDR3 loop: CSVGGYEQYF. CDR3 coding DNA: TGCAGCGTTGGAGGTTACGAGCAGTACTTC.